Below are 27 T cell receptor beta chains sequenced from a single sample in a study of CD8+CD57+ T cells in acquired aplastic anemia. TCR beta VDJ and CDR3 profiles were obtained from a genomic DNA template. TCRdb re-called the reads through MiXCR, storing one row per CDR3 protein. There are 100,000 to 150,000 distinct CDR3 sequences in the sample; 48% occur only once, and about 2.5% lies in the top ten. The sample consisted of sorted CD4+, CD8+, or CD8+CD57+ T cells (not recorded which) from PBMCs. The receptors originated from a human donor in good health, serving as a control.

This clonotype was seen ten or more times. J is TRBJ1-1 and V is TRBV20-1; D perhaps matches TRBD1 (5 bases). Germline CDR1 is DFQATT and CDR2 is SNEGSKA (reference sequence). CDR3 size: 13 residues. V was clipped by 6 bases and J by 4 bases, with 15 bases between them. The CDR3 bases are TGCAGTGCCCTATTGGGGCCTTCCACTGAAGCTTTCTTT. It translates to CSALLGPSTEAFF.

This clonotype was counted at least ten times. This rearrangement joins TRBV4-3 to TRBJ1-2, with 7 nucleotides matching TRBD1. The CDR3 consists of 12 residues. The V gene end was trimmed by 4 bases and the J gene end by 8 bases; junction bases not matched to a gene: 4. Germline-derived CDR1 and CDR2 are LGHNA and YSLEER. The chain's CDR3 is CASSLTGDGYTF. The CDR3 DNA reads TGCGCCAGCAGCCTAACAGGGGACGGCTACACCTTC.

At least ten counts were recorded for this clonotype. This sequence joins TRBV5-5 and TRBJ1-5; D remains ambiguous. From germline, CDR1 is SGHKS and CDR2 YYEKEE (reference sequence). The CDR3 covers 14 residues. V lost 4 bases, J lost 2 bases, and 10 bases lay in between. The CDR3 bases are TGTGCCAGCAGCGCGGCGGTTGGCAATCAGCCCCAGCATTTT. It specifies CASSAAVGNQPQHF.

There are many counts of this clonotype. The chain uses TRBV6-1 and TRBJ2-7, with D perhaps TRBD1 or TRBD2 (6 bases each). Trimming took 7 bases from V and 4 from J, leaving 23 bases between them. Germline CDR1 MNHNS, CDR2 SASEGT. CDR3 length: 16 residues. This CDR3 is CASTLLGGQRGYEQYF. The CDR3 DNA reads as TGTGCCAGCACCCTCCTCGGGGGCCAACGGGGTTACGAGCAGTACTTC.

This clonotype has just a few counts. The rearrangement links TRBV29-1 to TRBJ2-5; a possible D gene is TRBD2 (5 bases). Germline CDR1 reads SQVTM; CDR2 reads ANQGSEA. V shed 4 bases and J shed 4 bases, with 7 bases lying between them. CDR3 length equals 11 residues. The CDR3 here is CSVGGLETQYF. The DNA for the CDR3 is TGCAGCGTTGGCGGGTTAGAGACCCAGTACTTC.

This clonotype has a count of ten or more. The chain combines TRBV18 with TRBJ2-5; a possible D gene is TRBD1 (5 bases). Germline CDR1 and CDR2: KGHSH and LQKENI. This CDR3 comprises 13 residues. V lost 3 bases to trimming and J lost 5 bases, with 10 bases between them. DNA of the CDR3: TGTGCCAGCTCACCGCAAAAGGGGGAGACCCAGTACTTC. Amino acid sequence: CASSPQKGETQYF. The full variable domain, with the rest looked up from reference TRBV18 and TRBJ2-5, is NAGVMQNPRHLVRRRGQEARLRCSPMKGHSHVYWYRQLPEEGLKFMVYLQKENIIDESGMPKERFSAEFPKEGPSILRIQQVVRGDSAAYFCASSPQKGETQYFGPGTRLLVL.

This CDR3 is CASSLQGLEETQYF. CDR3 coding DNA: TGTGCCAGCAGCTTACAAGGTCTTGAAGAGACCCAGTACTTC. V and J are TRBV7-8 and TRBJ2-5; unclear D gene. V was shortened by 2 bases and J by 3 bases, with 10 bases between the two germline ends. The V gene's germline CDR1 is SGHVS and CDR2 FQNEAQ. CDR3 length: 14 amino acids. The entire variable domain, with the rest obtained from reference TRBV7-8 and TRBJ2-5, is as follows: GAGVSQSPRYKVAKRGQDVALRCDPISGHVSLFWYQQALGQGPEFLTYFQNEAQLDKSGLPSDRFFAERPEGSVSTLKIQRTQQEDSAVYLCASSLQGLEETQYFGPGTRLLVL.

This clonotype was picked up many times. The gene calls are TRBV6-1 and TRBJ1-2; D gene ambiguous. Per germline, CDR1 MNHNS and CDR2 SASEGT. This CDR3 has 13 amino acids. Trimming shortened V by 10 bases and J by 4 bases, and 16 bases separated the two germline ends. The CDR3 DNA reads as TGTGCCACCCGTGGGAGAATTTCCTATGGCTACACCTTC. This translates into CATRGRISYGYTF.

This clonotype was detected many times. The rearrangement uses TRBV5-1 and TRBJ2-2; possible D gene TRBD1, 6 bases. V dropped 4 bases and J dropped 4 bases, with 11 bases sitting between them. The length of the CDR3 is 14 residues. Germline V gives CDR1 SGHRS, CDR2 YFSETQ. Written as DNA, the CDR3 is TGCGCCAGCAGCACCGGACAGAGCACCGGGGAGCTGTTTTTT. Residues: CASSTGQSTGELFF. Full variable domain (remainder filled in from reference TRBV5-1 and TRBJ2-2): KAGVTQTPRYLIKTRGQQVTLSCSPISGHRSVSWYQQTPGQGLQFLFEYFSETQRNKGNFPGRFSGRQFSNSRSEMNVSTLELGDSALYLCASSTGQSTGELFFGEGSRLTVL.

This clonotype was seen a handful of times. This rearrangement joins TRBV30 to TRBJ1-5, with D perhaps matching TRBD1 (6 bases). The CDR3 spans 12 residues. Deletions cut 3 bases from V and 7 bases from J, with 10 bases between. Looked up from germline, CDR1 is GTSNPN and CDR2 is SVGIG (reference sequence). Written as DNA, the CDR3 is TGTGCCTGGAGCCTCAGGGGCCAGCCCCAGCATTTT. It specifies CAWSLRGQPQHF.

This clonotype was observed at least ten times. The chain combines TRBV9 with TRBJ1-6; D not certain. The ends were cut back, 5 bases at V and 7 bases at J, with 16 bases in the middle. The CDR3 sequence is 15 residues long. CDR1 is SGDLS, CDR2 YYNGEE, per germline. CDR3 in DNA: TGTGCCAGCAGTGAAACACCGATGATAAATTCACCCCTCCACTTT. Its translation: CASSETPMINSPLHF.

This sequence joins TRBV9 and TRBJ2-3, with TRBD2 as a possible D gene (7 bases). This CDR3 comprises 17 residues. V dropped 0 bases and J dropped 4 bases, with 18 bases sitting between them. The germline V gene has CDR1 SGDLS and CDR2 YYNGEE. CDR3: CASSVEGKGGRSDTQYF. In DNA, the CDR3 is TGTGCCAGCAGCGTAGAGGGCAAGGGGGGGCGATCAGATACGCAGTATTTT.

The rearrangement links TRBV7-6 to TRBJ1-6; D ambiguous. The CDR3 extends over 13 amino acids. Trimming left V 0 bases short and J 9 bases short, with 6 bases between. Germline CDR1 is SGHVS and CDR2 is FNYEAQ. CDR3 sequence reads: CASSLASGSPLHF. In nucleotides, the CDR3 is TGTGCCAGCAGCTTAGCTTCCGGTTCACCCCTCCACTTT.

This clonotype was recorded at least ten times. V usage is TRBV10-3 and J usage is TRBJ2-7; 10 positions agree with TRBD1. The junction had 15 bases not matched to a gene; V was cut back by 10 bases and J by 3 bases. The CDR3 covers 16 residues. CDR1 is ENHRY, CDR2 SYGVKD, per germline. In DNA, the CDR3 is TGTGCCACCCATCGGGCTGGGGGACAGGGGAACTACGAGCAGTACTTC. It encodes CATHRAGGQGNYEQYF.

About this clonotype itself: One end of the junction does not line up with germline, which may come from a read error. The genes are TRBV2 and TRBJ2-7; perhaps TRBD1 as D (5 bases). The CDR3 spans 12 residues. Germline V CDR1 and CDR2: SNHLY, FYNNEI. Written as DNA, the CDR3 is TGTGCCAGCAGTGGACAGCGCTACGAGCAGTGCTTC. Protein: CASSGQRYEQCF.

Concerning this clonotype: The junction and the germline gene differ at one end; a read error may be behind it. The chain joins TRBV20-1 to TRBJ2-2; TRBD2 matches 9 bases. CDR3 size: 16 residues. In germline, CDR1 is DFQATT, CDR2 SNEGSKA (reference sequence). The CDR3 DNA follows: TGCAGTGCTAGTGTGCGGGGGGGCCTTTATCCCGGGGAGCTGCTTTTT. Protein product: CSASVRGGLYPGELLF.

This clonotype appeared many times. The chain uses TRBV14 and TRBJ2-5; D call uncertain. This CDR3 contains 15 residues. The ends were cut back, 3 bases at V and 5 bases at J, with 16 bases in the middle. Germline CDR1 reads SGHDN; CDR2 reads FVKESK. Here the CDR3 reads CASSQTKGPRETQYF. DNA of the CDR3: TGTGCCAGCAGCCAGACCAAAGGACCTCGGGAGACCCAGTACTTC.

About this clonotype: This may arise from a read error, as a much more abundant clone is one base away. The chain couples TRBV6-1 to TRBJ1-4; D remains ambiguous. The germline gives CDR1 MNHNS, CDR2 SASEGT. The CDR3 contains 13 residues. The CDR3 spells CASSEGIREKLLF. Here the CDR3 DNA reads TGTGCCAGCAGTGAAGGGATTCGGGAAAAACTGCTTTTT.

To note about this clonotype: A much larger clone differs from this one at a single base, so this may be a read error. The rearrangement links TRBV27 to TRBJ1-2; no reliable D call. This CDR3 comprises 14 residues. Per germline, CDR1 MNHEY and CDR2 SMNVEV (reference sequence). The CDR3 reads CASGLVAANYGYTF. The CDR3 region has the DNA TGTGCCAGCGGTTTAGTAGCAGCAAACTATGGCTACACCTTC.

This clonotype was detected many times. The rearrangement links TRBV5-4 to TRBJ2-3; D might be TRBD2 (6 bases). V was cut by 0 bases and J by 2 bases, with 10 bases left in between. Germline lookup yields CDR1 SGHNT and CDR2 YYREEE (reference sequence). The CDR3 has 15 amino acids. Written as DNA, the CDR3 is TGTGCCAGCAGCTTGGACGGGGGTTTCACAGATACGCAGTATTTT. It codes for CASSLDGGFTDTQYF.

The rearrangement uses TRBV20-1 and TRBJ2-5, with 12 bases identical to TRBD2. This CDR3 is built from 17 residues. The J segment lost 2 bases and the V segment lost 5 bases, leaving 12 bases of the junction unmatched. The germline V gene has CDR1 DFQATT and CDR2 SNEGSKA (reference sequence). The CDR3 loop is CSAPRRASGGAQETQYF. CDR3 sequence (DNA): TGCAGTGCTCCAAGAAGGGCTAGCGGGGGGGCACAAGAGACCCAGTACTTC.

The chain is built from TRBV7-9 and TRBJ2-3; 8 positions match TRBD2. V lost 5 bases to trimming and J lost 2 bases; unmatched junction nucleotides: 3. This CDR3 spans 14 amino acids. Germline CDR1 and CDR2: SEHNR and FQNEAQ (reference sequence). The CDR3 sequence is CASSQGLDTDTQYF. Written as DNA, the CDR3 is TGTGCCAGCAGCCAGGGACTAGACACAGATACGCAGTATTTT.

This chain links TRBV25-1 with TRBJ2-5; D gene uncertain. The ends were cut back, 2 bases at V and 5 bases at J, with 12 bases in the middle. CDR1 and CDR2 (germline): MGHDK, SYGVNS. The CDR3 has 14 residues. CDR3 in amino acids: CASSEGISRETQYF. The CDR3 DNA follows: TGTGCCAGCAGTGAAGGAATCAGCCGGGAGACCCAGTACTTC.

Ten or more counts support this clonotype. In DNA form, the CDR3 reads TGTGCCAGCATGCCGGGGACTAGCGGTTACAATGAGCAGTTCTTC. Translating it yields CASMPGTSGYNEQFF. V gene TRBV2 combines with J gene TRBJ2-1, with 11 bases fitting TRBD2. Trimming cost V 7 bases and J 4 bases; bases outside gene matches: 6. CDR1 is SNHLY, CDR2 FYNNEI, per germline. CDR3 size: 15 residues.

As for this clonotype: At one end, the junction sequence differs from germline, possibly due to a read error. The gene calls are TRBV11-1 and TRBJ2-1; maybe TRBD2 (6 bases). Germline loops: CDR1 SGHAT, CDR2 FQDESV (reference sequence). This CDR3 contains 18 residues. The CDR3 DNA follows: TGTGCCAGCAGCCCGGCGACGGGGGAAACCGGCTCCTACAATGAGCAGTCCTTC. Translating it yields CASSPATGETGSYNEQSF.

V is TRBV29-1 and J is TRBJ2-7; 7 nucleotides match TRBD1. The V segment lost 3 bases and the J segment 3 bases; nucleotides outside the gene matches: 2. Per germline, CDR1 SQVTM and CDR2 ANQGSEA. The CDR3 has 12 residues. The CDR3 nucleotides are TGCAGCGTTGATACAGGGGACTACGAGCAGTACTTC. Protein product: CSVDTGDYEQYF.

This clonotype was counted ten times or more. This sequence joins TRBV9 and TRBJ1-5; 7 bases are shared with TRBD1. This CDR3 is 18 amino acids long. The V gene's germline CDR1 is SGDLS and CDR2 YYNGEE. J lost 7 bases, V lost 0 bases, and 16 bases had no gene match. CDR3: CASSVVPGSGGQRQPQHF. DNA for the CDR3: TGTGCCAGCAGCGTAGTTCCGGGATCAGGGGGGCAAAGGCAGCCCCAGCATTTT.